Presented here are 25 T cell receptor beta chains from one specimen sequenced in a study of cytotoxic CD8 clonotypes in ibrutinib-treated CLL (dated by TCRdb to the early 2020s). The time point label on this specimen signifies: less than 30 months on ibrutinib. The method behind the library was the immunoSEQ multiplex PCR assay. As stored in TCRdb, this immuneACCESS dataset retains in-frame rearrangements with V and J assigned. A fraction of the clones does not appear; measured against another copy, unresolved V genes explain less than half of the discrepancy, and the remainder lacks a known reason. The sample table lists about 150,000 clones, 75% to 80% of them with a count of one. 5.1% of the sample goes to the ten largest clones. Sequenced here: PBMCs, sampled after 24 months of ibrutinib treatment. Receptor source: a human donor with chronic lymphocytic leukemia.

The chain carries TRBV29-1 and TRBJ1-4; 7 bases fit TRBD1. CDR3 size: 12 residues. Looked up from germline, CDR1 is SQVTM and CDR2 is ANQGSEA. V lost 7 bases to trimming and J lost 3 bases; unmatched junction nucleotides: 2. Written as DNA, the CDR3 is TGCAGCGCGGGGACAGCTAATGAAAAACTGTTTTTT. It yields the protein CSAGTANEKLFF.

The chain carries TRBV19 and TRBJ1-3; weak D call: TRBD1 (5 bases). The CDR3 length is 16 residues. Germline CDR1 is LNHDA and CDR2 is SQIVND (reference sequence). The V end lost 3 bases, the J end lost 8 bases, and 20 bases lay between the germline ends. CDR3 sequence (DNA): TGTGCCAGTAGTATCCGGGACGTTCGATCGAGAGACACCATATATTTT. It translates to CASSIRDVRSRDTIYF.

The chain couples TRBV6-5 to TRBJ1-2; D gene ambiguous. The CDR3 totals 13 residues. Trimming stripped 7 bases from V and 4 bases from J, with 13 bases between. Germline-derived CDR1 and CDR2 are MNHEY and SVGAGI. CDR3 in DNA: TGTGCCAGCAACCGTGCTAGTGGCTATGGCTACACCTTC. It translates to CASNRASGYGYTF.

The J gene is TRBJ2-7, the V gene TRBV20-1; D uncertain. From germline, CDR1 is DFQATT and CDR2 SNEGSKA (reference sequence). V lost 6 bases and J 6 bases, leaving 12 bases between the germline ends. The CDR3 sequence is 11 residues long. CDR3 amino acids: CSADPPGEQYF. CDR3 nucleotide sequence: TGCAGTGCCGACCCCCCCGGCGAGCAGTACTTC.

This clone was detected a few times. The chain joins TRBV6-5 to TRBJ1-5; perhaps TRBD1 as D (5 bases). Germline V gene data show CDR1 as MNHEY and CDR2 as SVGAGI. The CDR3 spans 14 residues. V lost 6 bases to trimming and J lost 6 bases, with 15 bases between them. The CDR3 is CASSRGAGGQPQHF. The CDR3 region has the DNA TGTGCCAGCAGCCGCGGGGCTGGCGGTCAGCCCCAGCATTTT.

The CDR3 nucleotides are TGTGCCAGCAGCCCCGGGGACAGGGATAACTATGGCTACACCTTC. It codes for CASSPGDRDNYGYTF. The chain is built from TRBV7-3 and TRBJ1-2, with 9 bases matching TRBD1. The CDR3 loop spans 15 amino acids. J was trimmed by 1 base and V by 5 bases; bases with no gene match: 5. Germline loops: CDR1 SGHTA, CDR2 FQGTGA.

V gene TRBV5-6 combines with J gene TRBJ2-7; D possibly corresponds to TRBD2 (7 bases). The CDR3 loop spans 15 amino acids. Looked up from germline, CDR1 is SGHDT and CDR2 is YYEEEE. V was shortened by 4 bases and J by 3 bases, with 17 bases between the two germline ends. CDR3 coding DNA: TGTGCCAGCAGCCCAAGGGGGGGACACTTCTACGAGCAGTACTTC. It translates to CASSPRGGHFYEQYF.

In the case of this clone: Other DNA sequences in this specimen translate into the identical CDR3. Here the CDR3 reads CASSVAGYNEQFF. The CDR3, as DNA: TGTGCCAGCAGCGTAGCCGGATACAATGAGCAGTTCTTC. This chain connects TRBV9 to TRBJ2-1; unclear D gene. V was clipped by 0 bases and J by 4 bases, with 5 bases between them. In germline, CDR1 is SGDLS, CDR2 YYNGEE. The length of the CDR3 is 13 residues.

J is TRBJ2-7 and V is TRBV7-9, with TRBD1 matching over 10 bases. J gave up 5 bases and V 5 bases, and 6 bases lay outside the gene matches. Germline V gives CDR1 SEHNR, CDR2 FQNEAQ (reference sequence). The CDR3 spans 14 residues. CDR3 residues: CASSRQGAKNEQYF. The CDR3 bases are TGTGCCAGCAGCCGACAGGGGGCGAAGAACGAGCAGTACTTC.

CDR3 sequence: CAWTTQVAGTQYF. The CDR3 nucleotides are TGTGCCTGGACAACACAAGTAGCGGGCACGCAGTATTTT. V usage is TRBV30 and J usage is TRBJ2-3, with 7 bases matching TRBD2. There are 13 residues in the CDR3. J lost 9 bases, V lost 4 bases, and 10 bases had no gene match. Germline-derived CDR1 and CDR2 are GTSNPN and SVGIG (reference sequence).

CDR3 loop: CATRRGARFRGYTF. CDR3 DNA sequence: TGTGCCACCCGCCGGGGGGCGCGATTCCGTGGCTACACCTTC. The genes are TRBV28 and TRBJ1-2, with D tentatively TRBD1 (6 bases). This CDR3 has 14 residues. V dropped 10 bases and J dropped 7 bases, with 22 bases sitting between them. The germline CDR1 and CDR2 sequences are MDHEN and SYDVKM.

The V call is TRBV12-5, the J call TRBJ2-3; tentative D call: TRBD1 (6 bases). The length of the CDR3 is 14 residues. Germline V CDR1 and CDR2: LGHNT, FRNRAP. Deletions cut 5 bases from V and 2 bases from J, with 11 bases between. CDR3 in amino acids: CASGTDRITDTQYF. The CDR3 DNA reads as TGTGCTAGTGGTACCGACAGGATCACAGATACGCAGTATTTT.

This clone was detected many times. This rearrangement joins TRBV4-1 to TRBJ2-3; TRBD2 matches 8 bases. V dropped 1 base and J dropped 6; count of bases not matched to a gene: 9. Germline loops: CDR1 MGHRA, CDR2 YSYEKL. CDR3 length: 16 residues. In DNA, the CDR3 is TGCGCCAGCAGCCAAGTCGAGGCAGCGGGAGTTGATACGCAGTATTTT. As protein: CASSQVEAAGVDTQYF.

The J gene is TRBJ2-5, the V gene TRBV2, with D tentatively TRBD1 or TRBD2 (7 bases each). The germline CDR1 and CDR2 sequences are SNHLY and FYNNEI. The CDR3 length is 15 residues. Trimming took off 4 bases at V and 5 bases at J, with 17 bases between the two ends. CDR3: CASSVQGGLWETQYF. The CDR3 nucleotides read TGTGCCAGCAGTGTCCAGGGGGGGCTTTGGGAGACCCAGTACTTC.

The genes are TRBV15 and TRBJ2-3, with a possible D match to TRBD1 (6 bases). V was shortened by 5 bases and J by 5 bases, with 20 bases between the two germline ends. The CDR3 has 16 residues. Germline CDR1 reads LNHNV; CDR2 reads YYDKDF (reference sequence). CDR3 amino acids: CATSPQTGRWGDTQYF. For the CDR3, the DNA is TGTGCCACCAGCCCCCAGACAGGCCGCTGGGGAGATACGCAGTATTTT.

CDR3 residues: CASSLSRQVWYF. CDR3 DNA sequence: TGCGCCAGCAGCTTGTCCCGACAGGTCTGGTACTTC. The chain employs TRBV5-1 and TRBJ2-7; D might be TRBD1 (6 bases). Trimming removed 1 base at V and 12 bases at J, with 14 bases between. CDR1 and CDR2 from the germline V gene are SGHRS and YFSETQ. This CDR3 is built from 12 residues.

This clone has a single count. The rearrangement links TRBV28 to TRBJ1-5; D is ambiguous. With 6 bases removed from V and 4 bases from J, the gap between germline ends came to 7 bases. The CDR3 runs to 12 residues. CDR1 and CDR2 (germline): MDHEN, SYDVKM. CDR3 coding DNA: TGTGCCAGCAGGGGCCAAAATCAGCCCCAGCATTTT. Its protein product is CASRGQNQPQHF.

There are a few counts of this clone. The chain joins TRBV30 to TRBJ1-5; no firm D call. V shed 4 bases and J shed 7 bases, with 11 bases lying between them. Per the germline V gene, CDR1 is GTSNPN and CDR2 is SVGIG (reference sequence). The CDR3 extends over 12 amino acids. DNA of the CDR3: TGTGCCTGGACGCGGTTTGGGCAGCCCCAGCATTTT. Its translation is CAWTRFGQPQHF.

The CDR3 DNA reads TGTGCCAGCAGCCGAGTCGGGAACACTGAAGCTTTCTTT. It encodes CASSRVGNTEAFF. The chain joins TRBV7-8 to TRBJ1-1; D is undetermined. Germline assignment: CDR1 SGHVS and CDR2 FQNEAQ. V lost 5 bases to trimming and J lost 1 base, with 8 bases between them. CDR3 length: 13 residues.

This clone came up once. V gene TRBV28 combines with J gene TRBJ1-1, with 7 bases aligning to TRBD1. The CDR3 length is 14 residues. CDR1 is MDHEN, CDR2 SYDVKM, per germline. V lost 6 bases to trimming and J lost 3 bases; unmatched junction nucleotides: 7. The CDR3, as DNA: TGTGCCAGCAGCCCAGGGGGAGGGGACACTGAAGCTTTCTTT. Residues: CASSPGGGDTEAFF.

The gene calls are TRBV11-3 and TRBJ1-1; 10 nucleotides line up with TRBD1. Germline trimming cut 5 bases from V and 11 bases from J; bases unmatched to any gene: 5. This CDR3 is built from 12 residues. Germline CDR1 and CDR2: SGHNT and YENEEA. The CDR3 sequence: CASSRTGGSAFF. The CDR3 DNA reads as TGTGCCAGCAGCCGGACAGGGGGTTCGGCTTTCTTT. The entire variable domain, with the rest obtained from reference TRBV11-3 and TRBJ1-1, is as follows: EAGVVQSPRYKIIEKKQPVAFWCNPISGHNTLYWYLQNLGQGPELLIRYENEEAVDDSQLPKDRFSAERLKGVDSTLKIQPAELGDSAVYLCASSRTGGSAFFGQGTRLTVV.

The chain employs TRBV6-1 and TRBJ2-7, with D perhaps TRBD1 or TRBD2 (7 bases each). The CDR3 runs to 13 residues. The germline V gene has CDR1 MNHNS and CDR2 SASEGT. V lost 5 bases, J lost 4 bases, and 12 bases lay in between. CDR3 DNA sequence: TGTGCCAGCAGTCCCAGGGGGGGGTACGAGCAGTACTTC. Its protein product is CASSPRGGYEQYF.

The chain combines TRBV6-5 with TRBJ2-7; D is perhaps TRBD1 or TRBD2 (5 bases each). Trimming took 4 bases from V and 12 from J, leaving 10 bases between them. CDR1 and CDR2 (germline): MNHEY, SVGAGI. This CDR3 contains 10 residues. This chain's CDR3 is CASSLAGRYF. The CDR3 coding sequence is TGTGCCAGCAGTTTGGCAGGGAGGTACTTC.

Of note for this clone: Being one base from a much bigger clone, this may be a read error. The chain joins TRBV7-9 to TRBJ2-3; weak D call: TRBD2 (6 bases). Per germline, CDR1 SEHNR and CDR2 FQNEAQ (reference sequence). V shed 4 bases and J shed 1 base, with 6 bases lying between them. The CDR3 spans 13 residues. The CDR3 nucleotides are TGTGCCAGCAGCTCTAGCGGCACAGATACGCAGTATTTT. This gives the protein CASSSSGTDTQYF.

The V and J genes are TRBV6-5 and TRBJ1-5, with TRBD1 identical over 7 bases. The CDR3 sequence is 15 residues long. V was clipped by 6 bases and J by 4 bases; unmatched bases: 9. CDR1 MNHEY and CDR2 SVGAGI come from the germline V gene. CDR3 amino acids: CASRPTGFGNQPQHF. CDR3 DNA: TGTGCCAGCAGGCCGACAGGGTTTGGGAATCAGCCCCAGCATTTT.